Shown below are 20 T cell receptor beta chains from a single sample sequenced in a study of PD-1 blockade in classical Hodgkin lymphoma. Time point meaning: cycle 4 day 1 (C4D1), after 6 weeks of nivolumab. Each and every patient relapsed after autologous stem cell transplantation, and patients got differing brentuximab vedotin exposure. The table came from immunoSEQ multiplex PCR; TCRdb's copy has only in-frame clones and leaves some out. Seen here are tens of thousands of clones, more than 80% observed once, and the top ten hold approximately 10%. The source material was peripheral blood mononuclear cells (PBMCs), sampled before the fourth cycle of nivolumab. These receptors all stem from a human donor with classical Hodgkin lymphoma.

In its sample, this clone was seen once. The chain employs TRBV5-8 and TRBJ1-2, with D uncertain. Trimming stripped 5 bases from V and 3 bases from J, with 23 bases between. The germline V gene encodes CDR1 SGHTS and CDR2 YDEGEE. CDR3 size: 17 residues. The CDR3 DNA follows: TGTGCCAGCAGGCTTTGGAAGGCCAGGATTCGCTACTATGGCTACACCTTC. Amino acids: CASRLWKARIRYYGYTF.

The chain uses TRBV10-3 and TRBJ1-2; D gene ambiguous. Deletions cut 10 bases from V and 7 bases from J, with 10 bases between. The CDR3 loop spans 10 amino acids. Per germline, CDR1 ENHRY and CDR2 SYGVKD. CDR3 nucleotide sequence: TGTGCCACGCAAAGCGGTGGCTACACCTTC. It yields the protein CATQSGGYTF.

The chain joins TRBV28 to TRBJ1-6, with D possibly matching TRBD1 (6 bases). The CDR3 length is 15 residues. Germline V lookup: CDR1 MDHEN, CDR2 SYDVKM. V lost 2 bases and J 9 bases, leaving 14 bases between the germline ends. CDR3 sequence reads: CASSLGPGDSSPLHF. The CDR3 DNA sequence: TGTGCCAGCAGTTTAGGGCCAGGGGATAGTTCACCCCTCCACTTT.

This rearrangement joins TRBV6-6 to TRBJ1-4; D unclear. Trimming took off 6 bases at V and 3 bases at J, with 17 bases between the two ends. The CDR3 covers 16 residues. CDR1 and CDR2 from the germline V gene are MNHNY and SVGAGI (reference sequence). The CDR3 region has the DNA TGTGCCAGCAGATACCTCCAGACGGGCTCTAATGAAAAACTGTTTTTT. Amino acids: CASRYLQTGSNEKLFF.

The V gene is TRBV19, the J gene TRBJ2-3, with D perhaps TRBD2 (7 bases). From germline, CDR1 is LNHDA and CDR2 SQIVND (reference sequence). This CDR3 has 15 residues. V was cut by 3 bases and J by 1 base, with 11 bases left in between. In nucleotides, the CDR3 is TGTGCCAGTAGTATTCAGGGGAGGGGCACAGATACGCAGTATTTT. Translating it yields CASSIQGRGTDTQYF.

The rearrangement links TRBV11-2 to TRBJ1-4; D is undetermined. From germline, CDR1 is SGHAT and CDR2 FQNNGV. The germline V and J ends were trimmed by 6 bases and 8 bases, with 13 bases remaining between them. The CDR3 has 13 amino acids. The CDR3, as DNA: TGTGCCAGCAGGGGAGGGCAGCAAGAAAAACTGTTTTTT. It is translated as CASRGGQQEKLFF. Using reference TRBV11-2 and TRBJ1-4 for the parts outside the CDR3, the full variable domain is EAGVAQSPRYKIIEKRQSVAFWCNPISGHATLYWYQQILGQGPKLLIQFQNNGVVDDSQLPKDRFSAERLKGVDSTLKIQPAKLEDSAVYLCASRGGQQEKLFFGSGTQLSVL.

CDR3 sequence: CASSPGLASQETQYF. CDR3 nucleotide sequence: TGTGCCAGCAGCCCAGGACTAGCGTCACAAGAGACCCAGTACTTC. The chain is built from TRBV5-8 and TRBJ2-5; 9 bases line up with TRBD2. This CDR3 spans 15 amino acids. The germline V gene encodes CDR1 SGHTS and CDR2 YDEGEE. The ends lost 4 bases at V and 2 bases at J; junction bases unmatched: 6.

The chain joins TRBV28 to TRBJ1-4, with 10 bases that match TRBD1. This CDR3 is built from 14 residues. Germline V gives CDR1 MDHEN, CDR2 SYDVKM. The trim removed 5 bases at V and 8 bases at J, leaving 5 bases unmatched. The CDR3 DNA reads TGTGCCAGCAGTCCTCCGGGACAGGGGGAAAAACTGTTTTTT. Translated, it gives CASSPPGQGEKLFF.

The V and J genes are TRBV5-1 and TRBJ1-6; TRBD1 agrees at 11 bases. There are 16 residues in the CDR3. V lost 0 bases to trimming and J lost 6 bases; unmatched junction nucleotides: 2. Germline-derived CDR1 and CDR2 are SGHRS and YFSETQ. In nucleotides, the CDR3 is TGCGCCAGCAGCTTGGGGACAGGGGGCCGTAATTCACCCCTCCACTTT. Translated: CASSLGTGGRNSPLHF.

CDR3 sequence (DNA): TGTGCCAGCAGCCCTTACGGGGGTACGCAGTATTTT. Encoded protein: CASSPYGGTQYF. V gene TRBV7-2 combines with J gene TRBJ2-3; TRBD2 is a possible D gene (6 bases). V was shortened by 5 bases and J by 8 bases, with 11 bases between the two germline ends. This CDR3 spans 12 amino acids. The germline CDR1 and CDR2 sequences are SGHTA and FQGNSA.

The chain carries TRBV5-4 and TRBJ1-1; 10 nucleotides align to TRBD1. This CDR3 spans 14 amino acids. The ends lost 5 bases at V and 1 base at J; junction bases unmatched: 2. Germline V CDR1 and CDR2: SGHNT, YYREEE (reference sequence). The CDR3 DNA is TGTGCCAGCAGGACAGGGGGCAAGAACACTGAAGCTTTCTTT. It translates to CASRTGGKNTEAFF.

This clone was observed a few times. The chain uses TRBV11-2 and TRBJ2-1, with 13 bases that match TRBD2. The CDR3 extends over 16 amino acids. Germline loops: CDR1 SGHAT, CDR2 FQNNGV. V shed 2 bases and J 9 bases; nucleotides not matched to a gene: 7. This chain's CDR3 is CASSLLRLAGGTEQFF. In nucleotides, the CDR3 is TGTGCCAGCAGCTTACTCCGACTAGCGGGGGGAACTGAGCAGTTCTTC. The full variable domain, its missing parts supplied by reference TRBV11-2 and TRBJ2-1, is EAGVAQSPRYKIIEKRQSVAFWCNPISGHATLYWYQQILGQGPKLLIQFQNNGVVDDSQLPKDRFSAERLKGVDSTLKIQPAKLEDSAVYLCASSLLRLAGGTEQFFGPGTRLTVL.

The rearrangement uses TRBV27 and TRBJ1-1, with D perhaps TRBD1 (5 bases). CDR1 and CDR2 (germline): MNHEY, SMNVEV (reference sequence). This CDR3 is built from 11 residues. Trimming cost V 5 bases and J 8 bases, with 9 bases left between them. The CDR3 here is CASSRGPEAFF. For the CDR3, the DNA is TGTGCCAGCAGTAGGGGCCCCGAAGCTTTCTTT.

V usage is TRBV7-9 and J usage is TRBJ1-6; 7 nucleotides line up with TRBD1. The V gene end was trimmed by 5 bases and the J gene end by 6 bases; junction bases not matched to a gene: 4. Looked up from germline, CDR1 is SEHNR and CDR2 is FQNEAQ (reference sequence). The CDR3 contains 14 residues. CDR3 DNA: TGTGCCAGCAGCAACCGGGACAGTAATTCACCCCTCCACTTT. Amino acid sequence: CASSNRDSNSPLHF.

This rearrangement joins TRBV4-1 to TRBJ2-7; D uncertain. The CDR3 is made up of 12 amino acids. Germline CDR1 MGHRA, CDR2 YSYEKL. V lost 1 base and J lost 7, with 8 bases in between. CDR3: CASSQVGEEQYF. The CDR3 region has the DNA TGCGCCAGCAGCCAAGTTGGGGAAGAGCAGTACTTC.

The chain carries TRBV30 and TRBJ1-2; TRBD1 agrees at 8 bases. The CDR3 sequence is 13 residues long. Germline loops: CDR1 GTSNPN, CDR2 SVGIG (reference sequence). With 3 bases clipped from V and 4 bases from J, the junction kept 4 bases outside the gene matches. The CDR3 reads CAWRGDRTYGYTF. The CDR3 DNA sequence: TGTGCCTGGAGGGGGGACAGGACCTATGGCTACACCTTC.

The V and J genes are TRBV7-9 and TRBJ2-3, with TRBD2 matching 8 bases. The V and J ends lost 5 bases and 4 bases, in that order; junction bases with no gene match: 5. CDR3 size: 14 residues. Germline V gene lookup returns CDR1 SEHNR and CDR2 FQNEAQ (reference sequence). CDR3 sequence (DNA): TGTGCCAGCAGCCCAAGCGGGGGTCCAGATACGCAGTATTTT. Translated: CASSPSGGPDTQYF.

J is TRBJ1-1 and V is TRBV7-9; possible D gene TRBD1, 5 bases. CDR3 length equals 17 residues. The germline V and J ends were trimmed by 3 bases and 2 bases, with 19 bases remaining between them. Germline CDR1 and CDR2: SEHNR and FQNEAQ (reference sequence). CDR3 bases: TGTGCCAGCAGCTTTACCCCCGGGGCAGCTGTTAACACTGAAGCTTTCTTT. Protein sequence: CASSFTPGAAVNTEAFF.

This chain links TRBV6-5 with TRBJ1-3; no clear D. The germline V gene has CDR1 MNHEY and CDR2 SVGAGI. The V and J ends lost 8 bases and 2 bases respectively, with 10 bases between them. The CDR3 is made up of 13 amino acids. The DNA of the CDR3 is TGTGCCAGCTGGGCGAGTGCTGGAAACACCATATATTTT. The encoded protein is CASWASAGNTIYF.

Written as DNA, the CDR3 is TGTGCCAGCAGTTACTGGGGTACCCTCCTCCAAGAGACCCAGTACTTC. This gives the protein CASSYWGTLLQETQYF. J is TRBJ2-5 and V is TRBV6-5; D unclear. Per the germline V gene, CDR1 is MNHEY and CDR2 is SVGAGI. This CDR3 is 16 amino acids long. V was cut by 1 base and J by 1 base, with 13 bases left in between.